One T cell receptor (beta chain) is described in this entry. Measured with immunoSEQ multiplex PCR; TCRdb has only the in-frame clones, and not every one. Of about 370,000 clones detected, 70% to 90% appear once; the ten largest clones hold about 10%. The data derive from a study of blood T cell repertoires in COVID-19. Study-level background: T cells, B-cell-depleted T cells, or PBMCs provided the cDNA or gDNA that served as material.

Seattle patient enrollment occurred during active infection, with longitudinal follow-up thereafter. The V segment lost 3 bases and the J segment 7 bases; nucleotides outside the gene matches: 3. This CDR3 spans 16 amino acids. The germline gives CDR1 LNHDA, CDR2 SQIVND (reference sequence). This clonotype was sampled from a woman in her 30s with COVID-19, enrolled during active disease. The chain combines TRBV19 with TRBJ2-1; 16 bases align to TRBD2. The sequenced sample consisted of peripheral blood. The CDR3 coding sequence is TGTGCCAGTAGTATGGGACTAGCGGGAGGGCTAAATGAGCAGTTCTTC. It encodes CASSMGLAGGLNEQFF. Full variable domain (outside the CDR3, taken from reference TRBV19 and TRBJ2-1): DGGITQSPKYLFRKEGQNVTLSCEQNLNHDAMYWYRQDPGQGLRLIYYSQIVNDFQKGDIAEGYSVSREKKESFPLTVTSAQKNPTAFYLCASSMGLAGGLNEQFFGPGTRLTVL.